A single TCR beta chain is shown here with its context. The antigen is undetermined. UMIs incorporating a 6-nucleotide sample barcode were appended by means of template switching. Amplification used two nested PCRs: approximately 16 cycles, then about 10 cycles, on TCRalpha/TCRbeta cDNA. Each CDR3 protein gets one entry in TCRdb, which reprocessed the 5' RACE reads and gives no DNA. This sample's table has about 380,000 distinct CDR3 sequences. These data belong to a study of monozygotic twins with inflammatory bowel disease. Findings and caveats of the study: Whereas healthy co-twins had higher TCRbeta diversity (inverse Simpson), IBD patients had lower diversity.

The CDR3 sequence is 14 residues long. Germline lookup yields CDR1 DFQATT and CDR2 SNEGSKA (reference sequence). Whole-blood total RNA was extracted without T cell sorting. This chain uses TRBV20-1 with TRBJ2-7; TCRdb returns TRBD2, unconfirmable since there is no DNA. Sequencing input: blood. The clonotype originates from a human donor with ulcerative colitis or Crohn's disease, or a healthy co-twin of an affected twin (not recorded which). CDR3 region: CSASGGAIGDEQYF.